This T cell receptor (beta chain) came from a study of blood T cell repertoires in COVID-19. The CDR3 is made up of 15 amino acids. Germline CDR1 SGHNT, CDR2 YENEEA. V was clipped by 5 bases and J by 4 bases, with 15 bases between them. In this sample, this clone turned up a few times. Measured with immunoSEQ multiplex PCR; TCRdb has only the in-frame clones, and not every one. The sample includes some 260,000 clones, about 86% of them seen just once. The receptor was derived from a man older than 75 with acute or convalescent COVID-19. The genes are TRBV11-3 and TRBJ2-1, with a possible D match to TRBD2 (5 bases). Sequencing was carried out using peripheral blood. The CDR3 spells CASSRTEVAYNEQFF. The CDR3 coding sequence is TGTGCCAGCAGCCGAACGGAGGTAGCATACAATGAGCAGTTCTTC.